A single sample gave rise to the 15 T cell receptor beta chains below, sequenced in a study of beta chain features in type 1 diabetes. Broader study findings: Shorter TCRB CDR3s, moderately but significantly so, marked every one of the four CD4+ subsets in Type 1 diabetes patients.

TCRB transcripts that were expressed got sequenced, as all of the isolated RNA had been reverse transcribed. Here immunoSEQ multiplex PCR was the method, and the copy in TCRdb shows in-frame clones only, minus some. The sample shows some 660,000 clones, more than 12% of them seen only once. Their antigens are not known. The sequenced sample was naive CD4+ T cells from blood. These receptors came from a man between 18 and 29 years old with type 1 diabetes.

This clone was seen more than once but under ten times. The chain couples TRBV9 to TRBJ1-2; tentative D call: TRBD1 (5 bases). CDR1 is SGDLS and CDR2 is YYNGEE in the germline V gene. Deletions cut 2 bases from V and 4 bases from J, with 12 bases between. The CDR3 consists of 14 residues. CDR3 protein: CASSVALGVYGYTF. CDR3 nucleotide sequence: TGTGCCAGCAGCGTTGCCCTGGGGGTCTATGGCTACACCTTC. Complete variable domain (other parts from reference TRBV9 and TRBJ1-2): DSGVTQTPKHLITATGQRVTLRCSPRSGDLSVYWYQQSLDQGLQFLIQYYNGEERAKGNILERFSAQQFPDLHSELNLSSLELGDSALYFCASSVALGVYGYTFGSGTRLTVV.

The chain has TRBV2 and TRBJ2-7; 11 nucleotides align to TRBD2. From germline, CDR1 is SNHLY and CDR2 FYNNEI. There are 15 residues in the CDR3. V was pared by 4 bases and J by 6 bases, with 8 bases of the junction left unmatched. This CDR3 is CASSVTSGIQSEQYF. The CDR3 nucleotides read TGTGCCAGCAGTGTGACTAGCGGGATCCAGAGCGAGCAGTACTTC.

The chain uses TRBV9 and TRBJ2-2, with 8 bases matching TRBD1. The CDR3 covers 13 residues. J was trimmed by 4 bases and V by 7 bases; bases with no gene match: 3. From germline, CDR1 is SGDLS and CDR2 YYNGEE. The CDR3 DNA reads as TGTGCCAGCCGGACAGGGTCCACCGGGGAGCTGTTTTTT. Its translation is CASRTGSTGELFF.

The chain joins TRBV2 to TRBJ1-2, with TRBD1 identical over 9 bases. J gave up 6 bases and V 6 bases, and 5 bases lay outside the gene matches. CDR3 length equals 13 residues. Per the germline V gene, CDR1 is SNHLY and CDR2 is FYNNEI. CDR3 nucleotide sequence: TGTGCCAGCAGCCTACAGGGGGCCGATGGCTACACCTTC. This encodes CASSLQGADGYTF.

V usage is TRBV12-5 and J usage is TRBJ1-2; 7 positions agree with TRBD1. The V gene's germline CDR1 is LGHNT and CDR2 FRNRAP. Unmatched junction bases numbered 12, after V lost 6 bases and J lost 8 bases. CDR3 length: 14 amino acids. The CDR3 nucleotides are TGTGCTAGTGGAGTTTCCGGGACAGCCTACGGCTACACCTTC. As protein: CASGVSGTAYGYTF. Complete variable domain (other parts from reference TRBV12-5 and TRBJ1-2): DARVTQTPRHKVTEMGQEVTMRCQPILGHNTVFWYRQTMMQGLELLAYFRNRAPLDDSGMPKDRFSAEMPDATLATLKIQPSEPRDSAVYFCASGVSGTAYGYTFGSGTRLTVV.

This clone came up a few times. The chain recombines TRBV28 with TRBJ2-2; D unresolved. This CDR3 is built from 17 residues. The germline V and J ends were trimmed by 6 bases and 4 bases, with 21 bases remaining between them. Germline CDR1 is MDHEN and CDR2 is SYDVKM. The CDR3 nucleotides read TGTGCCAGCAGCCTCAGGCCCCTCCACTTGTTCACCGGGGAGCTGTTTTTT. It yields the protein CASSLRPLHLFTGELFF. Complete variable domain (other parts from reference TRBV28 and TRBJ2-2): DVKVTQSSRYLVKRTGEKVFLECVQDMDHENMFWYRQDPGLGLRLIYFSYDVKMKEKGDIPEGYSVSREKKERFSLILESASTNQTSMYLCASSLRPLHLFTGELFFGEGSRLTVL.

This clone was counted between two and nine times. The rearrangement uses TRBV29-1 and TRBJ1-2; D call uncertain. The CDR3 loop spans 13 amino acids. Germline CDR1 SQVTM, CDR2 ANQGSEA. The CDR3 sequence: CTCVATQSYGYTF. The CDR3 region has the DNA TGCACCTGCGTAGCAACACAGAGCTATGGCTACACCTTC.

A few counts support this clone. The gene calls are TRBV25-1 and TRBJ2-7; 7 nucleotides match TRBD1. Germline CDR1 reads MGHDK; CDR2 reads SYGVNS. With 4 bases clipped from V and 4 bases from J, the junction kept 4 bases outside the gene matches. The CDR3 extends over 13 amino acids. This CDR3 is CASSASGGYEQYF. The CDR3 region has the DNA TGTGCCAGCAGTGCCTCAGGGGGTTACGAGCAGTACTTC.

This rearrangement joins TRBV27 to TRBJ1-1; D not resolved. Germline CDR1 MNHEY, CDR2 SMNVEV (reference sequence). V was pared by 5 bases and J by 10 bases, with 14 bases between. The CDR3 runs 12 residues. The CDR3 nucleotides read TGTGCCAGCAGTCCCCCGGGTGGTGGAGCTTTCTTT. Protein product: CASSPPGGGAFF.

J is TRBJ2-7 and V is TRBV7-9; perhaps TRBD2 as D (6 bases). This CDR3 contains 13 residues. CDR1 is SEHNR, CDR2 FQNEAQ, per germline (reference sequence). V dropped 4 bases and J dropped 3 bases, with 10 bases sitting between them. Written as DNA, the CDR3 is TGTGCCAGCAGCTACTCCGGGAGCTACGAGCAGTACTTC. As protein: CASSYSGSYEQYF. The full variable domain, in which reference TRBV7-9 and TRBJ2-7 provide the parts outside the CDR3, is DTGVSQNPRHKITKRGQNVTFRCDPISEHNRLYWYRQTLGQGPEFLTYFQNEAQLEKSRLLSDRFSAERPKGSFSTLEIQRTEQGDSAMYLCASSYSGSYEQYFGPGTRLTVT.

This clone has more than one count but fewer than ten. V usage is TRBV7-2 and J usage is TRBJ2-1, with 7 bases identical to TRBD2. CDR3 length: 13 residues. V was clipped by 5 bases and J by 15 bases; unmatched bases: 13. CDR1 is SGHTA and CDR2 is FQGNSA in the germline V gene. CDR3 DNA sequence: TGTGCCAGCAGCGCCCTTGGGAGGGGTGGGGCGTTCTTC. Protein product: CASSALGRGGAFF.

This clone was seen a few times. CDR3 coding DNA: TGTGCCAGCAGCTTAGGGGACAGCGTCTACGAGCAGTACTTC. Protein product: CASSLGDSVYEQYF. The V and J genes are TRBV7-2 and TRBJ2-7; TRBD1 agrees at 7 bases. The CDR3 spans 14 residues. V dropped 1 base and J dropped 3; count of bases not matched to a gene: 3. Per germline, CDR1 SGHTA and CDR2 FQGNSA.

This clone was observed a few times. The genes are TRBV29-1 and TRBJ2-5, with 12 bases fitting TRBD2. From germline, CDR1 is SQVTM and CDR2 ANQGSEA. The CDR3 is 15 residues long. Trimming removed 5 bases from V and 4 bases from J; junction bases left unmatched: 8. CDR3 sequence (DNA): TGCAGCGTTAAGACTAGCGGGAGTTTCCGAGAGACCCAGTACTTC. It codes for CSVKTSGSFRETQYF.

The J gene is TRBJ1-1, the V gene TRBV5-1; tentative D call: TRBD1 (5 bases). The CDR3 loop spans 15 amino acids. V was cut by 1 base and J by 0 bases, with 10 bases left in between. Germline CDR1 and CDR2: SGHRS and YFSETQ. CDR3 loop: CASSLYWDLNTEAFF. Written as DNA, the CDR3 is TGCGCCAGCAGCTTGTACTGGGACTTGAACACTGAAGCTTTCTTT.

The chain employs TRBV2 and TRBJ2-2, with a possible D match to TRBD1 (6 bases). Germline values: CDR1 SNHLY, CDR2 FYNNEI. Trimming cost V 8 bases and J 3 bases, with 7 bases left between them. CDR3 size: 12 residues. CDR3 protein: CASRQDTGELFF. CDR3 bases: TGTGCCAGCCGACAGGACACCGGGGAGCTGTTTTTT.